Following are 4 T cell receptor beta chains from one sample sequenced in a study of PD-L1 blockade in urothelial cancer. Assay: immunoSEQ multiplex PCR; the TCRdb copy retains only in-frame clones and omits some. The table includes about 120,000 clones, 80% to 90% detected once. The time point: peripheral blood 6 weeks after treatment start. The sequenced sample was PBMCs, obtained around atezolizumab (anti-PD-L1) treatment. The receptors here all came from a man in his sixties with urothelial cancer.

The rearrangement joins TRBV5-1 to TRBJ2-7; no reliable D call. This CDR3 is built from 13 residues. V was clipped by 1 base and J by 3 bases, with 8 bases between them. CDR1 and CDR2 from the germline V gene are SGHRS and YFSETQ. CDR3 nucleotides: TGCGCCAGCAGCTTGCTATCCAACTACGAGCAGTACTTC. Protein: CASSLLSNYEQYF.

The CDR3, as DNA: TGTGCCAGTAGTCGGGACTCAAATTTCAATCAGCCCCAGCATTTT. Translating gives CASSRDSNFNQPQHF. The chain employs TRBV19 and TRBJ1-5, with D possibly TRBD1 on 5 matching bases. Trimming stripped 5 bases from V and 3 bases from J, with 14 bases between. In germline, CDR1 is LNHDA, CDR2 SQIVND (reference sequence). This CDR3 is built from 15 residues. Full variable domain (missing parts from reference TRBV19 and TRBJ1-5): DGGITQSPKYLFRKEGQNVTLSCEQNLNHDAMYWYRQDPGQGLRLIYYSQIVNDFQKGDIAEGYSVSREKKESFPLTVTSAQKNPTAFYLCASSRDSNFNQPQHFGDGTRLSIL.

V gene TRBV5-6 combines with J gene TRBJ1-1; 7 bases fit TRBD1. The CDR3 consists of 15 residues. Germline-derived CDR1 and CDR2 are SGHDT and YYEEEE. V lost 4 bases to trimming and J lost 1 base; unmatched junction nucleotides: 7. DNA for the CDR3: TGTGCCAGCAGCGTCCGGGACAGATCGAACACTGAAGCTTTCTTT. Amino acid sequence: CASSVRDRSNTEAFF.

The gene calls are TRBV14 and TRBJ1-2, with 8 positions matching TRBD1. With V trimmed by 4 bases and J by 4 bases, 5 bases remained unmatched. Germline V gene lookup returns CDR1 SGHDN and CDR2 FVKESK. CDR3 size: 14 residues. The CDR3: CASSPRTGRYGYTF. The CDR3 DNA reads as TGTGCCAGCAGCCCCCGGACAGGGCGCTATGGCTACACCTTC.